These 11 T cell receptor beta chains originate from one sample sequenced in a study of blood T cell repertoires in COVID-19. Profiled with immunoSEQ multiplex PCR; TCRdb holds only in-frame clones, not every one. The data show roughly 140,000 clones, about 88% seen once. Sequences were obtained from peripheral blood. The receptors come from a human donor in a cohort sampled during active COVID-19.

The chain is built from TRBV9 and TRBJ2-1; possibly TRBD2 for D (6 bases). This CDR3 comprises 16 residues. Germline-derived CDR1 and CDR2 are SGDLS and YYNGEE. V was pared by 3 bases and J by 4 bases, with 17 bases between. The CDR3 bases are TGTGCCAGCAGCGAGAGGGACCCCGGGGGTTACAATGAGCAGTTCTTC. Amino acid sequence: CASSERDPGGYNEQFF.

The chain links TRBV9 to TRBJ2-2; TRBD1 matches at 9 bases. Trimming took 1 base from V and 1 from J; bases not matched to a gene: 5. The CDR3 is made up of 17 amino acids. The V gene's germline CDR1 is SGDLS and CDR2 YYNGEE. The CDR3, as DNA: TGTGCCAGCAGCGTAACAGGACAGGGGATGAACACCGGGGAGCTGTTTTTT. As protein: CASSVTGQGMNTGELFF.

The V call is TRBV4-1, the J call TRBJ1-5; maybe TRBD1 (5 bases). Trimming stripped 1 base from V and 0 bases from J, with 10 bases between. CDR1 MGHRA and CDR2 YSYEKL come from the germline V gene. This CDR3 region has 16 residues. Written as DNA, the CDR3 is TGCGCCAGCAGCCAAGTCGGGGGAAATAGCAATCAGCCCCAGCATTTT. It codes for CASSQVGGNSNQPQHF.

This clone has only a few counts. The chain recombines TRBV7-8 with TRBJ1-5; 10 nucleotides line up with TRBD1. The junction had 3 bases not matched to a gene; V was cut back by 5 bases and J by 5 bases. In germline, CDR1 is SGHVS, CDR2 FQNEAQ. The CDR3 length is 14 residues. CDR3 loop: CASSPTGGYQPQHF. The CDR3 coding sequence is TGTGCCAGCAGCCCGACAGGGGGCTATCAGCCCCAGCATTTT.

This clone has a single count. This chain joins TRBV27 and TRBJ2-1; 10 bases match TRBD1. V was clipped by 2 bases and J by 3 bases; unmatched bases: 1. CDR3 length: 15 residues. Germline V gene sequence: CDR1 MNHEY, CDR2 SMNVEV (reference sequence). The CDR3 DNA reads as TGTGCCAGCAGTTTAGGGACAGGGGTCTACAATGAGCAGTTCTTC. Encoded protein: CASSLGTGVYNEQFF.

This sequence joins TRBV5-4 and TRBJ2-1; D is unresolved. Trimming stripped 1 base from V and 11 bases from J, with 7 bases between. The V gene's germline CDR1 is SGHNT and CDR2 YYREEE (reference sequence). This CDR3 comprises 11 residues. The CDR3 region is CASSLSRQQFF. DNA of the CDR3: TGTGCCAGCAGCTTGTCTAGGCAGCAGTTCTTC.

This clone occurred a few times. The chain carries TRBV28 and TRBJ1-1; no definite D call. Germline V gives CDR1 MDHEN, CDR2 SYDVKM. The length of the CDR3 is 14 residues. The V end was cut by 8 bases, the J end by 3 bases, with 16 bases between. The CDR3 sequence is CASGSAGFYTEAFF. CDR3 DNA: TGTGCCAGCGGGAGTGCGGGGTTTTACACTGAAGCTTTCTTT.

This clone was seen just once. The chain employs TRBV5-6 and TRBJ2-5, with a weak D call TRBD1 (6 bases). V gave up 6 bases and J gave up 5 bases, with 14 bases separating them. This CDR3 spans 13 amino acids. Per the germline V gene, CDR1 is SGHDT and CDR2 is YYEEEE. The chain's CDR3 is CASTLGAGETQYF. CDR3 DNA sequence: TGTGCCAGCACCCTGGGGGCAGGGGAGACCCAGTACTTC.

This chain connects TRBV14 to TRBJ1-1, with D possibly matching TRBD1 (5 bases). V lost 0 bases, J lost 0 bases, and 14 bases lay in between. In germline, CDR1 is SGHDN, CDR2 FVKESK. This CDR3 comprises 17 residues. CDR3 coding DNA: TGTGCCAGCAGCCAAGATGGGGGGGTGACCATGAACACTGAAGCTTTCTTT. Its translation is CASSQDGGVTMNTEAFF. Full variable domain (missing parts from reference TRBV14 and TRBJ1-1): EAGVTQFPSHSVIEKGQTVTLRCDPISGHDNLYWYRRVMGKEIKFLLHFVKESKQDESGMPNNRFLAERTGGTYSTLKVQPAELEDSGVYFCASSQDGGVTMNTEAFFGQGTRLTVV.

The V and J genes are TRBV7-2 and TRBJ2-2; 7 nucleotides agree with TRBD2. The CDR3 runs 15 residues. The V segment lost 6 bases and the J segment 5 bases; nucleotides outside the gene matches: 9. Germline-derived CDR1 and CDR2 are SGHTA and FQGNSA. For the CDR3, the DNA is TGTGCCAGCAGTCCCCGGGGGGATGGTACCGGGGAGCTGTTTTTT. Protein product: CASSPRGDGTGELFF.

This clone was seen only a few times. The rearrangement links TRBV4-1 to TRBJ2-6; D uncertain. The CDR3 extends over 19 amino acids. Germline CDR1 MGHRA, CDR2 YSYEKL. The V end was cut by 4 bases, the J end by 0 bases, with 19 bases between. CDR3 bases: TGCGCCAGCAGCCGAGGTGCCATCTACCAAAGCTCTGGGGCCAACGTCCTGACTTTC. Its protein product is CASSRGAIYQSSGANVLTF.